A single sample gave rise to the 26 T cell receptor beta chains below, sequenced in a study of blood T cell repertoires in COVID-19 (dated by TCRdb to about 2020). Receptor libraries were prepared by the immunoSEQ multiplex PCR assay. TCRdb limited this immuneACCESS table to in-frame rearrangements with V and J called. A share of clones is missing; checked studies link under half to unresolved V genes, and the rest is unexplained. This sample is represented by roughly 71,000 clones; 86% of them were singletons. 2% of the sample is in the top ten clones. The sequenced material came from peripheral blood. The receptors shown here come from a man between 25 and 39 years old with acute or convalescent COVID-19.

The chain couples TRBV11-2 to TRBJ2-3; 8 positions agree with TRBD2. The CDR3 has 15 residues. The germline V gene encodes CDR1 SGHAT and CDR2 FQNNGV. The junction had 5 bases not matched to a gene; V was cut back by 3 bases and J by 3 bases. CDR3 residues: CASSFSGSRTDTQYF. Here the CDR3 DNA reads TGTGCCAGCAGCTTCAGCGGGAGCAGGACAGATACGCAGTATTTT.

To note about this clone: One end of the junction varies from germline; a read error may be responsible. V and J are TRBV6-1 and TRBJ1-3, with a possible D match to TRBD1 (6 bases). The CDR3 runs to 16 residues. CDR1 and CDR2 (germline): MNHNS, SASEGT. CDR3 loop: CASSEGGLGSGNTIYF. The CDR3 DNA sequence: TGTGCCAGCAGCGAAGGGGGGCTTGGCTCTGGAAACACCATATATTTT.

The genes are TRBV5-5 and TRBJ1-2; 8 nucleotides match TRBD1. Trimming took 4 bases from V and 3 from J; bases not matched to a gene: 14. CDR3 size: 17 residues. The germline V gene has CDR1 SGHKS and CDR2 YYEKEE (reference sequence). The CDR3 DNA is TGTGCCAGCAGCCCAACTTTGGGGACAGGAGTGTACTATGGCTACACCTTC. Amino acid sequence: CASSPTLGTGVYYGYTF.

The chain joins TRBV4-1 to TRBJ1-5; 7 bases match TRBD1. Germline V gene lookup returns CDR1 MGHRA and CDR2 YSYEKL. Trimming at V came to 2 bases and at J to 5 bases, leaving 6 bases not matched to a gene. CDR3 size: 15 residues. CDR3 sequence: CASSQPDRVDQPQHF. CDR3 DNA sequence: TGCGCCAGCAGCCAACCAGACAGGGTGGATCAGCCCCAGCATTTT.

The chain combines TRBV5-1 with TRBJ1-6, with D perhaps TRBD1 (6 bases). V lost 4 bases to trimming and J lost 0 bases, with 11 bases between them. This CDR3 has 16 residues. Germline CDR1 SGHRS, CDR2 YFSETQ. CDR3 in DNA: TGCGCCAGCAGCACAGGGATTAGCTCCTATAATTCACCCCTCCACTTT. Protein product: CASSTGISSYNSPLHF.

V usage is TRBV19 and J usage is TRBJ2-3; 12 positions match TRBD2. The germline CDR1 and CDR2 sequences are LNHDA and SQIVND (reference sequence). The CDR3 consists of 18 residues. J lost 0 bases, V lost 5 bases, and 9 bases had no gene match. The CDR3 protein is CASSGGTSGHPSTDTQYF. The CDR3 nucleotides are TGTGCCAGTAGTGGGGGGACTAGCGGGCACCCTAGCACAGATACGCAGTATTTT.

The rearrangement joins TRBV7-3 to TRBJ1-1; tentative D call: TRBD1 (5 bases). Per the germline V gene, CDR1 is SGHTA and CDR2 is FQGTGA. The CDR3 consists of 14 residues. V gave up 0 bases and J gave up 11 bases, with 16 bases separating them. CDR3 sequence: CASSLTGGEGRAFF. DNA of the CDR3: TGTGCCAGCAGCTTAACCGGGGGTGAGGGTCGGGCTTTCTTT.

The rearrangement links TRBV6-5 to TRBJ1-2, with D tentatively TRBD1 (5 bases). This CDR3 comprises 13 residues. V lost 4 bases to trimming and J lost 8 bases, with 14 bases between them. Germline CDR1 reads MNHEY; CDR2 reads SVGAGI. The CDR3 DNA is TGTGCCAGCAGTTTAGACCCCAGGGAAGGCTACACCTTC. It encodes CASSLDPREGYTF.

This chain connects TRBV15 to TRBJ1-1; 7 bases map to TRBD1. The CDR3 extends over 15 amino acids. Per germline, CDR1 LNHNV and CDR2 YYDKDF (reference sequence). Trimming cost V 5 bases and J 4 bases; bases outside gene matches: 10. CDR3 sequence: CATSGDRVAGTEAFF. CDR3 in DNA: TGTGCCACCAGCGGCGACAGGGTTGCGGGCACTGAAGCTTTCTTT.

J is TRBJ1-4 and V is TRBV29-1; 9 bases are shared with TRBD1. The junction had 3 bases not matched to a gene; V was cut back by 5 bases and J by 5 bases. The CDR3 is 13 amino acids. CDR1 and CDR2 (germline): SQVTM, ANQGSEA. The CDR3 loop is CSVTGQGNEKLFF. In DNA form, the CDR3 reads TGCAGCGTTACGGGACAGGGAAATGAAAAACTGTTTTTT.

The chain uses TRBV6-5 and TRBJ1-2; tentative D call: TRBD1 (6 bases). This CDR3 is built from 14 residues. V lost 2 bases and J 7 bases, leaving 14 bases between the germline ends. Germline V gene sequence: CDR1 MNHEY, CDR2 SVGAGI. The CDR3 protein is CASSYGAGDGGYTF. The CDR3, as DNA: TGTGCCAGCAGTTACGGGGCAGGGGATGGTGGCTACACCTTC.

Only one count was recorded for this clone. The V call is TRBV27, the J call TRBJ2-7; 12 nucleotides agree with TRBD2. The J segment lost 4 bases and the V segment lost 5 bases, leaving 12 bases of the junction unmatched. Looked up from germline, CDR1 is MNHEY and CDR2 is SMNVEV (reference sequence). The CDR3 is 17 residues long. Here the CDR3 reads CASSPKTSGSITYEQYF. The CDR3 DNA is TGTGCCAGCAGTCCTAAGACTAGCGGGAGTATAACGTACGAGCAGTACTTC.

This chain connects TRBV13 to TRBJ1-2, with a weak D call TRBD1 (6 bases). The CDR3 sequence is 15 residues long. Germline V gene sequence: CDR1 PRHDT, CDR2 FYEKMQ (reference sequence). V was cut by 2 bases and J by 4 bases, with 14 bases left in between. The CDR3 loop reads CASSLWTAETYGYTF. In DNA, the CDR3 is TGTGCCAGCAGCTTATGGACAGCCGAAACCTATGGCTACACCTTC. Full variable domain (remainder filled in from reference TRBV13 and TRBJ1-2): AAGVIQSPRHLIKEKRETATLKCYPIPRHDTVYWYQQGPGQDPQFLISFYEKMQSDKGSIPDRFSAQQFSDYHSELNMSSLELGDSALYFCASSLWTAETYGYTFGSGTRLTVV.

The chain uses TRBV28 and TRBJ1-1; 7 bases match TRBD1. The V gene's germline CDR1 is MDHEN and CDR2 SYDVKM. V trimming: 5 bases; J trimming: 11 bases; junction bases outside the gene matches: 14. The length of the CDR3 is 14 residues. The CDR3 DNA sequence: TGTGCCAGCAGTGAGACAGGGACGCTGATAAGGGCTTTCTTT. Protein: CASSETGTLIRAFF. The whole variable domain, filled in from reference TRBV28 and TRBJ1-1, reads DVKVTQSSRYLVKRTGEKVFLECVQDMDHENMFWYRQDPGLGLRLIYFSYDVKMKEKGDIPEGYSVSREKKERFSLILESASTNQTSMYLCASSETGTLIRAFFGQGTRLTVV.

The chain is built from TRBV6-1 and TRBJ2-5; D is possibly TRBD2 (6 bases). Between the trimmed V and J ends, which lost 1 base and 5 bases, there was a span of 14 bases. This CDR3 has 15 amino acids. Germline CDR1 MNHNS, CDR2 SASEGT. The chain's CDR3 is CASSEGGTRVETQYF. The CDR3 DNA follows: TGTGCCAGCAGTGAAGGCGGGACGCGAGTGGAGACCCAGTACTTC.

The V call is TRBV4-1, the J call TRBJ2-3; 9 bases fit TRBD2. This CDR3 has 15 amino acids. The germline CDR1 and CDR2 sequences are MGHRA and YSYEKL. V was clipped by 5 bases and J by 1 base; unmatched bases: 4. The CDR3 bases are TGCGCCAGCAGCGGAGCTAGCGGGGGCACAGATACGCAGTATTTT. This translates into CASSGASGGTDTQYF.

This chain connects TRBV6-2 or TRBV6-3 to TRBJ2-6; D not certain. There are 17 residues in the CDR3. V was shortened by 0 bases and J by 0 bases, with 9 bases between the two germline ends. The germline gives CDR1 MNHEY, CDR2 SVGEGT. In nucleotides, the CDR3 is TGTGCCAGCAGTTACTCGCACAGTATCTCTGGGGCCAACGTCCTGACTTTC. As protein: CASSYSHSISGANVLTF.

The chain uses TRBV6-2 or TRBV6-3 and TRBJ1-1; possible D gene TRBD1, 5 bases. Germline V gives CDR1 MNHEY, CDR2 SVGEGT. CDR3 length: 14 residues. The V gene lost 5 bases and the J gene lost 11 bases, with 21 bases spanning the gap. CDR3 bases: TGTGCCAGCAGTCGGGGGACTCGTGGTTTTGGTGCTTTCTTT. It encodes CASSRGTRGFGAFF.

This chain uses TRBV3-1 (or the pseudogene TRBV3-2) with TRBJ1-2; possible D gene TRBD1, 6 bases. Germline V gene data show CDR1 as LGHDT and CDR2 as YNNKEL (reference sequence). The CDR3 contains 13 residues. Trimming removed 2 bases from V and 6 bases from J, with 10 bases in between. CDR3 loop: CASSQLQGNGYTF. DNA for the CDR3: TGTGCCAGCAGCCAACTACAGGGAAATGGCTACACCTTC.

V gene TRBV24-1 combines with J gene TRBJ2-3, with TRBD2 identical over 9 bases. The CDR3 contains 18 residues. Trimming removed 4 bases from V and 2 bases from J; junction bases left unmatched: 12. The germline CDR1 and CDR2 sequences are KGHDR and SFDVKD. This CDR3 is CATSDRGGGGKFTDTQYF. The CDR3 DNA is TGTGCCACCAGTGACAGAGGCGGGGGGGGAAAATTCACAGATACGCAGTATTTT.

This clone has only one observation. The chain combines TRBV7-9 with TRBJ2-3; 10 bases map to TRBD1. This CDR3 region has 15 residues. Germline CDR1 SEHNR, CDR2 FQNEAQ (reference sequence). The V and J ends lost 3 bases and 2 bases, in that order; junction bases with no gene match: 2. The CDR3: CASSLTGGFTDTQYF. DNA of the CDR3: TGTGCCAGCAGCTTGACAGGGGGCTTCACAGATACGCAGTATTTT.

This clone was picked up one time. The genes are TRBV7-8 and TRBJ1-2; 9 bases are shared with TRBD1. This CDR3 is built from 16 residues. V shed 5 bases, J shed 6 bases, and the junction held 13 bases outside the gene matches. Per the germline V gene, CDR1 is SGHVS and CDR2 is FQNEAQ. This CDR3 is CASSTSPGTGTNGYTF. The CDR3 DNA reads as TGTGCCAGCAGCACTTCGCCCGGGACAGGGACAAATGGCTACACCTTC.

The rearrangement links TRBV28 to TRBJ1-5, with a weak D call TRBD1 (6 bases). V was cut by 2 bases and J by 7 bases, with 24 bases left in between. Germline values: CDR1 MDHEN, CDR2 SYDVKM. The CDR3 totals 18 residues. The CDR3 coding sequence is TGTGCCAGCAGTTTAAATCCCTCCCGGGGGGGGCGATGGCAGCCCCAGCATTTT. This translates into CASSLNPSRGGRWQPQHF.

The chain uses TRBV7-9 and TRBJ1-2, with 7 bases aligning to TRBD1. The length of the CDR3 is 12 residues. V gave up 6 bases and J gave up 7 bases; unmatched junction bases: 5. Germline V gives CDR1 SEHNR, CDR2 FQNEAQ (reference sequence). Written as DNA, the CDR3 is TGTGCCAGCAGTACCAGGGGGTTTGGCTACACCTTC. It is translated as CASSTRGFGYTF.

This clone was seen a few times. V and J are TRBV30 and TRBJ1-1, with unresolved D. V was trimmed by 2 bases and J by 4 bases, leaving 8 bases between them. The CDR3 sequence is 12 residues long. Germline assignment: CDR1 GTSNPN and CDR2 SVGIG (reference sequence). CDR3 nucleotides: TGTGCCTGGAGTTGGGGAGTCACTGAAGCTTTCTTT. It codes for CAWSWGVTEAFF.

The chain employs TRBV30 and TRBJ1-5; D unclear. Between the trimmed V and J ends, which lost 2 bases and 4 bases, there was a span of 12 bases. Per germline, CDR1 GTSNPN and CDR2 SVGIG (reference sequence). CDR3 size: 14 residues. The CDR3 DNA reads TGTGCCTGGAGTCTAAGAAATGGTAATCAGCCCCAGCATTTT. Translating it yields CAWSLRNGNQPQHF.